This T cell receptor (beta chain) originates from a study of T-cell memory formation after mild COVID-19. General observations from the study: For contracting clones, CD4+ ones sat mainly in CM and EM, CD8+ in EMRA.

TCRdb independently ran MiXCR on the 5' RACE reads; one entry per CDR3 protein. Seen here are approximately 400,000 distinct CDR3 sequences, under 20% observed once, and the top ten hold about 22%. Germline loops: CDR1 SGHRS, CDR2 YFSETQ. Trimming cost V 0 bases and J 0 bases, with 14 bases left between them. The CDR3 covers 17 residues. The table lists this clonotype with many counts. No antigen is known for it. Material: PBMCs or a T cell subset sorted from them (not recorded which). The chain couples TRBV5-1 to TRBJ2-3; D call uncertain. This receptor was identified in a man between 18 and 35 years old who had mild COVID-19 (a few samples of this study predate the infection). Cell type and time point are not known. Here the CDR3 DNA reads TGCGCCAGCAGCTTGGTCCCACCAGCGACCAGCACAGATACGCAGTATTTT. Translated: CASSLVPPATSTDTQYF.